The sequence of this T cell receptor beta chain was determined in a study of blood T cell repertoires in COVID-19. Background on the study: Acute and convalescent COVID-19 samples came from the United States, Italy and Spain. Sources were T cells, B-cell-depleted T cells, or PBMCs; the material itself was cDNA or gDNA.

Trimming stripped 7 bases from V and 7 bases from J, with 17 bases between. CDR3 size: 14 residues. From germline, CDR1 is MRHNA and CDR2 SNTAGT. As originally analysed: From reference gene primer amplification, estimates of nucleated cell counts were derived. The protocol was immunoSEQ multiplex PCR, while the TCRdb copy is restricted to in-frame clones and leaves out a portion. The V and J calls and clone size are taken from that table; D and trimming were inferred from the DNA. This sample carries some 380,000 clones, approximately 77% of them seen once, and the ten largest clones take more than 0.95%.

The chain recombines TRBV6-4 with TRBJ2-4; no clear D gene. This TCR was sampled from a human donor with acute or convalescent COVID-19. The donor label of this sample is uncertain. The specimen sequenced was peripheral blood. CDR3 sequence reads: CASNPPRKKNIQYF. CDR3 coding DNA: TGTGCCAGCAACCCCCCCAGAAAGAAGAACATTCAGTACTTC.